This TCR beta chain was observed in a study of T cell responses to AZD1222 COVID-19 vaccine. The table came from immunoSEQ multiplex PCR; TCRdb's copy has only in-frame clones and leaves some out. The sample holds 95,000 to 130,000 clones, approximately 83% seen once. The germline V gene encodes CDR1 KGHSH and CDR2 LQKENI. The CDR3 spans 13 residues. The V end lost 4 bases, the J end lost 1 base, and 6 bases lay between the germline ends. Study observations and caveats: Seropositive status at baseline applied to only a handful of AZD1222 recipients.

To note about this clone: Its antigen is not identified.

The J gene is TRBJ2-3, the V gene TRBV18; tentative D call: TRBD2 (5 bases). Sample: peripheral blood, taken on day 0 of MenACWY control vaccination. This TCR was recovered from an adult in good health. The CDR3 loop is CASSLRGTDTQYF. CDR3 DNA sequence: TGTGCCAGCTCACTGAGGGGCACAGATACGCAGTATTTT.